Sequencing of this T cell receptor (beta chain) was carried out in a study of T cell responses to AZD1222 COVID-19 vaccine. Findings and limits, study-wide: Baseline antibody screening turned up just a handful of seropositive AZD1222 recipients. Clonal diversity was possibly underestimated, and white British individuals and females predominated among donors. The study sampled repertoires only after the peak T cell response.

V lost 1 base, J lost 6 bases, and 9 bases lay in between. Germline loops: CDR1 SGDLS, CDR2 YYNGEE. CDR3 length equals 13 residues. Generated by immunoSEQ multiplex PCR, the TCRdb table keeps only in-frame clones and is missing some. The sample consists of around 120,000 clones, more than 90% of them appearing once. As regards this clone: Its antigen is undetermined.

The source was peripheral blood, collected on day 0 of AZD1222 vaccination. The J gene is TRBJ2-3, the V gene TRBV9; no reliable D call. This TCR derives from an adult in good health. The CDR3, as DNA: TGTGCCAGCAGCGTACATGGGCAGGATACGCAGTATTTT. Amino acids: CASSVHGQDTQYF.